Following are 23 T cell receptor beta chains from one sample sequenced in a study of graft-versus-host responses after intestinal transplantation. Clones were read by immunoSEQ multiplex PCR, and TCRdb kept only the in-frame ones, dropping some. The data contain 80,000 to 100,000 clones, roughly 90% of them singletons. For these receptors, no antigen is known. Sequenced material: unstimulated CD4+ T cells sorted from spleen or lymph node cells, taken before intestinal transplant. All receptors come from a human donor who received an intestinal transplant.

This chain connects TRBV19 to TRBJ1-5; perhaps TRBD1 as D (6 bases). The CDR3 loop spans 15 amino acids. Germline assignment: CDR1 LNHDA and CDR2 SQIVND (reference sequence). Trimming shortened V by 6 bases and J by 9 bases, and 21 bases separated the two germline ends. CDR3 loop: CASSPNTGILGPQHF. As DNA, the CDR3 is TGTGCCAGTAGCCCGAATACAGGGATCCTCGGGCCCCAGCATTTT.

This chain links TRBV5-4 with TRBJ2-1; 11 nucleotides agree with TRBD2. The CDR3 runs 15 residues. CDR1 and CDR2 from the germline V gene are SGHNT and YYREEE (reference sequence). V shed 5 bases, J shed 10 bases, and the junction held 11 bases outside the gene matches. The CDR3 reads CASRLAGVAIREQFF. CDR3 nucleotide sequence: TGTGCCAGCAGACTAGCGGGGGTGGCCATTCGGGAGCAGTTCTTC.

The chain recombines TRBV13 with TRBJ1-2; no firm D call. V was pared by 2 bases and J by 0 bases, with 7 bases between. The CDR3 contains 14 residues. The germline gives CDR1 PRHDT, CDR2 FYEKMQ (reference sequence). The CDR3 DNA reads as TGTGCCAGCAGCTTATCTCAGACTAACTATGGCTACACCTTC. Protein: CASSLSQTNYGYTF.

This clone was recorded a few times. This rearrangement joins TRBV6-1 to TRBJ1-2; D ambiguous. V was shortened by 7 bases and J by 0 bases, with 15 bases between the two germline ends. The CDR3 runs to 15 residues. Germline values: CDR1 MNHNS, CDR2 SASEGT. CDR3 sequence reads: CASTPTLTPNYGYTF. CDR3 nucleotide sequence: TGTGCCAGCACCCCGACACTTACTCCTAACTATGGCTACACCTTC.

The chain uses TRBV19 and TRBJ2-1; 9 nucleotides agree with TRBD1. There are 17 residues in the CDR3. V gave up 0 bases and J gave up 9 bases; unmatched junction bases: 12. Germline-derived CDR1 and CDR2 are LNHDA and SQIVND (reference sequence). The CDR3, as DNA: TGTGCCAGTAGTATAGATCTTTTCGGACAGGGGCCTCGTGAGCAGTTCTTC. This encodes CASSIDLFGQGPREQFF. Full variable domain (outside the CDR3, taken from reference TRBV19 and TRBJ2-1): DGGITQSPKYLFRKEGQNVTLSCEQNLNHDAMYWYRQDPGQGLRLIYYSQIVNDFQKGDIAEGYSVSREKKESFPLTVTSAQKNPTAFYLCASSIDLFGQGPREQFFGPGTRLTVL.

The chain links TRBV10-1 to TRBJ2-7, with TRBD2 matching 7 bases. CDR3 size: 15 residues. The germline V gene has CDR1 WNHNN and CDR2 SYGVQD (reference sequence). Germline trimming cut 2 bases from V and 1 base from J; bases unmatched to any gene: 5. This CDR3 is CASSEGQGGSYEQYF. CDR3 bases: TGCGCCAGCAGTGAGGGGCAGGGAGGGTCCTACGAGCAGTACTTC.

This chain joins TRBV6-1 and TRBJ2-5; possibly TRBD1 for D (5 bases). Trimming pared 7 bases from V and 0 bases from J, leaving 15 bases between. Germline V gives CDR1 MNHNS, CDR2 SASEGT. This CDR3 is 15 amino acids long. This chain's CDR3 is CASNRQWGYQETQYF. CDR3 nucleotides: TGTGCCAGCAATCGACAGTGGGGCTACCAAGAGACCCAGTACTTC.

The gene calls are TRBV2 and TRBJ1-2; 8 nucleotides align to TRBD1. Germline V gene data show CDR1 as SNHLY and CDR2 as FYNNEI. The junction had 8 bases not matched to a gene; V was cut back by 6 bases and J by 8 bases. The CDR3 loop spans 13 amino acids. This CDR3 reads CASSLQGARGYTF. CDR3 in DNA: TGTGCCAGCAGCTTGCAGGGGGCTCGGGGCTACACCTTC.

The chain links TRBV5-4 to TRBJ2-1; 16 bases line up with TRBD2. This CDR3 spans 17 amino acids. V dropped 0 bases and J dropped 7; count of bases not matched to a gene: 4. Germline V CDR1 and CDR2: SGHNT, YYREEE (reference sequence). The CDR3 sequence is CASSLGRGLAGGNEQFF. The CDR3 DNA follows: TGTGCCAGCAGCTTGGGCAGGGGACTAGCGGGGGGGAATGAGCAGTTCTTC.

V gene TRBV9 combines with J gene TRBJ2-5; D possibly corresponds to TRBD1 (6 bases). This CDR3 has 13 residues. Trimming shortened V by 2 bases and J by 3 bases, and 8 bases separated the two germline ends. The germline V gene has CDR1 SGDLS and CDR2 YYNGEE. CDR3 coding DNA: TGTGCCAGCAGCGTGGGACAAAAAGAGACCCAGTACTTC. It codes for CASSVGQKETQYF.

J is TRBJ1-5 and V is TRBV7-6, with 9 bases that match TRBD1. Germline assignment: CDR1 SGHVS and CDR2 FNYEAQ. The CDR3 consists of 16 residues. Germline trimming cut 5 bases from V and 3 bases from J; bases unmatched to any gene: 8. CDR3 protein: CASSEGTGPSNQPQHF. CDR3 bases: TGTGCCAGCAGCGAAGGGACAGGGCCTTCCAATCAGCCCCAGCATTTT.

The CDR3: CASSVAPGLPEAFF. The CDR3 DNA sequence: TGTGCCAGCAGCGTAGCTCCGGGACTCCCTGAAGCTTTCTTT. This chain links TRBV9 with TRBJ1-1; perhaps TRBD1 as D (5 bases). The germline V gene encodes CDR1 SGDLS and CDR2 YYNGEE. The CDR3 is 14 amino acids. With 0 bases removed from V and 6 bases from J, the gap between germline ends came to 12 bases. Drawing the rest from reference TRBV9 and TRBJ1-1, the complete variable domain is DSGVTQTPKHLITATGQRVTLRCSPRSGDLSVYWYQQSLDQGLQFLIQYYNGEERAKGNILERFSAQQFPDLHSELNLSSLELGDSALYFCASSVAPGLPEAFFGQGTRLTVV.

Turning to this clone: One end of the junction does not line up with germline, which may come from a read error. This rearrangement joins TRBV7-7 to TRBJ2-1; D unresolved. The CDR3 is made up of 13 amino acids. Germline CDR1 SSHAT, CDR2 FNYEAQ (reference sequence). CDR3 amino acids: CASSHMTGNEQFF. CDR3 in DNA: TGTGCTAGCAGCCACATGACGGGCAATGAGCAGTTCTTC.

The V and J genes are TRBV9 and TRBJ2-2, with a tentative D call TRBD2 (6 bases). CDR3 length: 16 residues. The V gene lost 4 bases and the J gene lost 3 bases, with 16 bases spanning the gap. Germline CDR1 SGDLS, CDR2 YYNGEE. CDR3 sequence reads: CASSPRGWGDTGELFF. The CDR3 coding sequence is TGTGCCAGCAGCCCCCGCGGGTGGGGGGACACCGGGGAGCTGTTTTTT.

The genes are TRBV7-8 and TRBJ2-5; D perhaps matches TRBD1 (6 bases). This CDR3 has 13 amino acids. Germline V gene lookup returns CDR1 SGHVS and CDR2 FQNEAQ. Deletions cut 5 bases from V and 4 bases from J, with 11 bases between. The CDR3 sequence is CASSAGAGETQYF. The CDR3 bases are TGTGCCAGCAGCGCAGGGGCGGGAGAGACCCAGTACTTC.

The chain is built from TRBV7-9 and TRBJ2-3, with 9 bases identical to TRBD2. There are 16 residues in the CDR3. CDR1 is SEHNR, CDR2 FQNEAQ, per germline (reference sequence). The trim removed 1 base at V and 1 base at J, leaving 3 bases unmatched. CDR3 protein: CASSLGIAGGTDTQYF. The CDR3 nucleotides are TGTGCCAGCAGCTTAGGGATAGCGGGGGGCACAGATACGCAGTATTTT.

The chain uses TRBV10-3 and TRBJ1-5; D remains unclear. The CDR3 spans 15 residues. The ends were cut back, 0 bases at V and 1 base at J, with 7 bases in the middle. From germline, CDR1 is ENHRY and CDR2 SYGVKD. The CDR3 DNA is TGTGCCATCAGTGAGTCAGTGGCCAGCAATCAGCCCCAGCATTTT. Amino acid sequence: CAISESVASNQPQHF.

The chain couples TRBV11-2 to TRBJ1-1; D is ambiguous. There are 13 residues in the CDR3. Germline V gene sequence: CDR1 SGHAT, CDR2 FQNNGV. With 7 bases removed from V and 2 bases from J, the gap between germline ends came to 11 bases. The CDR3 sequence: CASTRAGNTEAFF. DNA of the CDR3: TGTGCCAGCACGCGGGCCGGAAACACTGAAGCTTTCTTT. Variable domain in full (rest from reference TRBV11-2 and TRBJ1-1): EAGVAQSPRYKIIEKRQSVAFWCNPISGHATLYWYQQILGQGPKLLIQFQNNGVVDDSQLPKDRFSAERLKGVDSTLKIQPAKLEDSAVYLCASTRAGNTEAFFGQGTRLTVV.

The chain is built from TRBV5-4 and TRBJ2-7; D might be TRBD1 (5 bases). The CDR3 consists of 12 residues. Germline-derived CDR1 and CDR2 are SGHNT and YYREEE (reference sequence). Trimming removed 0 bases at V and 10 bases at J, with 11 bases between. The CDR3 region is CASSLGQGIQYF. In DNA, the CDR3 is TGTGCCAGCAGCTTGGGGCAGGGCATACAGTACTTC.

The chain combines TRBV5-4 with TRBJ1-1; D possibly corresponds to TRBD1 (6 bases). The CDR3 consists of 13 residues. The germline gives CDR1 SGHNT, CDR2 YYREEE (reference sequence). Trimming took 0 bases from V and 9 from J, leaving 12 bases between them. The CDR3 bases are TGTGCCAGCAGCTTGGGTCAAGGGGGAAAAGCTTTCTTT. As protein: CASSLGQGGKAFF.

This chain links TRBV10-2 with TRBJ2-5; 11 bases map to TRBD2. CDR3 length: 12 amino acids. Germline V gene data show CDR1 as WSHSY and CDR2 as SAAADI. J was trimmed by 6 bases and V by 8 bases; bases with no gene match: 2. CDR3 loop: CASGTSGQTQYF. CDR3 nucleotides: TGCGCCAGCGGGACTAGCGGACAGACCCAGTACTTC.

The chain recombines TRBV4-1 with TRBJ1-5; maybe TRBD1 (6 bases). The CDR3 is 15 residues long. The V end lost 0 bases, the J end lost 4 bases, and 10 bases lay between the germline ends. From germline, CDR1 is MGHRA and CDR2 YSYEKL. The chain's CDR3 is CASSQDHRANQPQHF. Here the CDR3 DNA reads TGCGCCAGCAGCCAAGATCACAGGGCAAATCAGCCCCAGCATTTT.

J is TRBJ2-7 and V is TRBV2, with D possibly TRBD2 on 5 matching bases. V lost 4 bases and J 3 bases, leaving 10 bases between the germline ends. CDR1 SNHLY and CDR2 FYNNEI come from the germline V gene. There are 13 residues in the CDR3. The CDR3 nucleotides read TGTGCCAGCAGTGGTGGACGGGACTACGAGCAGTACTTC. Amino acid sequence: CASSGGRDYEQYF.